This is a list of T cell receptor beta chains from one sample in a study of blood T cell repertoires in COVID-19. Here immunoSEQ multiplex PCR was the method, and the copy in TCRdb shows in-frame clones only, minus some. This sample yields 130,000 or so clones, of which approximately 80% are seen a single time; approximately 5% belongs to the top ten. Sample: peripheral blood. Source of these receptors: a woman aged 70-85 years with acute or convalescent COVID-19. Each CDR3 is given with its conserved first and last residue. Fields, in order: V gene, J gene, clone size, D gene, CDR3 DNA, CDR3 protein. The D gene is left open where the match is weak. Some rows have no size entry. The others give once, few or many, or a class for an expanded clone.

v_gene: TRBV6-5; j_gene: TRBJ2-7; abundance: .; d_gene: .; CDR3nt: TGTGCCAGCAGTCCCCCGGGAGCAGTCTACGAGCAGTACTTC; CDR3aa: CASSPPGAVYEQYF
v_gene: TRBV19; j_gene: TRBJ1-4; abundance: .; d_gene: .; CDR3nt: TGTGCCAGTAGTACAGGGGAAATGACTAATGAAAAACTGTTTTTT; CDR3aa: CASSTGEMTNEKLFF
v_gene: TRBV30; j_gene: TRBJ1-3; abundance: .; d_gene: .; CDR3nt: TGTGCCCTAGCCCCGTACGGTGGAAACACCATATATTTT; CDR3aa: CALAPYGGNTIYF
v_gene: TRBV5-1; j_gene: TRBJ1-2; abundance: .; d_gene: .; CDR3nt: TGCGCCAGCAGCTCACAGCAGTATGGCTACACCTTC; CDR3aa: CASSSQQYGYTF
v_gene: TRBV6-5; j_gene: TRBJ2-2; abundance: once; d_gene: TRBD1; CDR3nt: TGTGCCAGTGACAGGGGAAACACCGGGGAGCTGTTTTTT; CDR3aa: CASDRGNTGELFF
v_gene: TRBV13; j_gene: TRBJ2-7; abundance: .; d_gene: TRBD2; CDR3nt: TGTGCCAGCAGCCCCGATCGTGGGGGGGGGACCTACGAGCAGTACTTC; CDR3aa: CASSPDRGGGTYEQYF
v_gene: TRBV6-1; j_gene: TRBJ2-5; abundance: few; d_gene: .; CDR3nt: TGTGCCAGCAGTGAAGCGTCAGGTTTTAGAGAGACCCAGTACTTC; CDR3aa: CASSEASGFRETQYF
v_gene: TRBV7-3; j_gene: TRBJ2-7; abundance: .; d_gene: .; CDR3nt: TGTGCCAGCAGCTTAACGTCGGGGGGCTTGGACGAGCAGTACTTC; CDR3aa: CASSLTSGGLDEQYF
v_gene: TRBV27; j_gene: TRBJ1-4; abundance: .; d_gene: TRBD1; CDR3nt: TGTGCCAGCAGTTGGGGACAGGGCTCAACTAATGAAAAACTGTTTTTT; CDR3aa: CASSWGQGSTNEKLFF
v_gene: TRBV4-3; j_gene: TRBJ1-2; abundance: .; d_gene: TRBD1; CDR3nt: TGCGCCAGCAGCCAGCCTCCCCGGGACAGGGGAGATGGCTACACCTTC; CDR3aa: CASSQPPRDRGDGYTF
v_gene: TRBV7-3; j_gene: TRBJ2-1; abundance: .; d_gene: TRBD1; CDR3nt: TGTGCCAGCAGCTTGACAGGGGGCAATGAGCAGTTCTTC; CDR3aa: CASSLTGGNEQFF
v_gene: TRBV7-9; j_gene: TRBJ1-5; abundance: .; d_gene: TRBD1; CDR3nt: TGTGCCAGCAGCCCCGGGACAGGGGAGAACAATCAGCCCCAGCATTTT; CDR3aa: CASSPGTGENNQPQHF
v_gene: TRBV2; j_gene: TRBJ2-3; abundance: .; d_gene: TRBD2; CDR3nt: TGTGCCAGCAGTAGACTAGCGGGGGGGATAGATACGCAGTATTTT; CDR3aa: CASSRLAGGIDTQYF
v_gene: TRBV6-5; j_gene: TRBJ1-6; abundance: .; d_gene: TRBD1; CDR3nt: TGTGCCAGCAGTCCCGGACAGGCGTCAAATTCACCCCTCCACTTT; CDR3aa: CASSPGQASNSPLHF
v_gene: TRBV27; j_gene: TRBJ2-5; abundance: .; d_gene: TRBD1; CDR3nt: TGTGCCAGCAGTCGAGGGACAGGGGGCTTCGAGACCCAGTACTTC; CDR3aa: CASSRGTGGFETQYF
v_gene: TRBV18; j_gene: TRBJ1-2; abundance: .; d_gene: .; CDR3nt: TGTGCCAGCTCACCACGTCAGACACCTAACTATGGCTACACCTTC; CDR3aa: CASSPRQTPNYGYTF
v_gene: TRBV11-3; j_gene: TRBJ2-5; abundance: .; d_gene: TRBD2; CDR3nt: TGTGCCAGCAGCTCGGGACTAGCGGGTCTTCGGGAGACCCAGTACTTC; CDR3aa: CASSSGLAGLRETQYF
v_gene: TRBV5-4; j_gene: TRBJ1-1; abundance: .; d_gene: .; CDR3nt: TGTGCCAGCAGCCAAGACAGACTCGAAGCTTTCTTT; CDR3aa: CASSQDRLEAFF
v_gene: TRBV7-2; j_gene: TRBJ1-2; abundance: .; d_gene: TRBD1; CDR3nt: TGTGCCAGCAGCCGAACAGGGGTAGGCTACACCTTC; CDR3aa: CASSRTGVGYTF
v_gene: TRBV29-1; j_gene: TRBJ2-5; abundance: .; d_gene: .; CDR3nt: TGCAGCGTTGAAATTGAGGGAGGGACCCAGTACTTC; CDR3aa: CSVEIEGGTQYF
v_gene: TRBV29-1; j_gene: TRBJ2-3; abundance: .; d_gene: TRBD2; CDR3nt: TGCAGCGTTGAAGATCTTCCGGGGGGGGGACCAGATACGCAGTATTTT; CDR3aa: CSVEDLPGGGPDTQYF
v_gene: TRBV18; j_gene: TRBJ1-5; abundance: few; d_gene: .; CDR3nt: TGTGCCAGCTCGGGGGGGATTAGCAATCAGCCCCAGCATTTT; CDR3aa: CASSGGISNQPQHF
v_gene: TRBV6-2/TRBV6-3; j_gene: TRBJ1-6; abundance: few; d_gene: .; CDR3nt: TGTGCCAGCAGTTTACTGAGAAGTAATTCACCCCTCCACTTT; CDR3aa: CASSLLRSNSPLHF
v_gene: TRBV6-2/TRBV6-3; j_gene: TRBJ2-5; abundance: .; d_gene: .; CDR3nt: TGTGCCAGCAGTTACCCTAGGGGGTCTGGGGAGACCCAGTACTTC; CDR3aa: CASSYPRGSGETQYF
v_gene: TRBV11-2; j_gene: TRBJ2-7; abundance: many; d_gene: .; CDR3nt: TGTGCCAGCAGCTTAGATCTTGACATCCTCTACGAGCAGTACTTC; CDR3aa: CASSLDLDILYEQYF
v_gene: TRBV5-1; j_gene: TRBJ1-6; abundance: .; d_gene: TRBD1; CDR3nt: TGCGCCAGCAGCTTGGACAGGGGTCATTCACCCCTCCACTTT; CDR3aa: CASSLDRGHSPLHF
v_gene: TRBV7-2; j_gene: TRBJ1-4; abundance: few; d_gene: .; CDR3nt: TGTGCCAGCAGCTCGGGAAGGGTAACTAATGAAAAACTGTTTTTT; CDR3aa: CASSSGRVTNEKLFF
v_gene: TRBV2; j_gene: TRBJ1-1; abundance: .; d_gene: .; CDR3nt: TGTGCCAGCAGTGAAAGTACAGGGCGGGCCACTGAAGCTTTCTTT; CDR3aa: CASSESTGRATEAFF
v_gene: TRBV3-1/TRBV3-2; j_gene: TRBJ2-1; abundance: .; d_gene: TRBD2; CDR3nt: TGTGCCAGCAGCCAAGTACAGGGAAGGTCTCGAGCGGGGGGGAGGAATGAGCAGTTCTTC; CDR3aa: CASSQVQGRSRAGGRNEQFF
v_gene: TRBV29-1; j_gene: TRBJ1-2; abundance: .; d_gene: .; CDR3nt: TGCAGCGTCCTACAGGGCCGCTATGGCTACACCTTC; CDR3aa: CSVLQGRYGYTF
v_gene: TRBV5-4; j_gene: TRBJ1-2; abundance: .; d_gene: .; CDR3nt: TGTGCCAGCAGCTCAGGTGCAGAGAACTATGGCTACACCTTC; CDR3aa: CASSSGAENYGYTF
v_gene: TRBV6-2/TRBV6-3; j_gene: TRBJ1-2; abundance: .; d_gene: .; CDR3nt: TGTGCCAGCAGTTACTCGGTCCAGGGGCTTTACACCTTC; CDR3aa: CASSYSVQGLYTF
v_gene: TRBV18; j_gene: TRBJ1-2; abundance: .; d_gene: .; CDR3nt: TGTGCCAGCTCACCAGGAGGTACAGCTAACTATGGCTACACCTTC; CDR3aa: CASSPGGTANYGYTF